Sequencing of this TCR beta chain was carried out in a study of sequential checkpoint blockade in melanoma. Study-level information: Arm A got nivolumab then ipilimumab; arm B the reverse, 1:1. After both sequences, patients received maintenance nivolumab.

Here immunoSEQ multiplex PCR was the method, and the copy in TCRdb shows in-frame clones only, minus some. The repertoire holds 12,000 to 15,000 clones, with about 78% as singletons. Documented treatment: randomized to nivolumab then ipilimumab (arm A) or the reverse (arm B). Patients had received no earlier DNA-damaging chemotherapy. PBMC sorting kept live CD3+CD8+ cells without CD19 or CD56. V shed 4 bases, J shed 1 base, and the junction held 12 bases outside the gene matches. The CDR3 is made up of 17 amino acids. The V call is TRBV5-3, the J call TRBJ1-1; 8 bases are shared with TRBD1. TRBV5-3 is an ORF, and what it does is uncertain. Sequencing was performed on CD8+ T cells sorted from blood (inferred from file names), taken from a patient given nivolumab and ipilimumab in sequence. The clonotype was recovered from a human donor with melanoma. The DNA for the CDR3 is TGTGCCAGAAGCCCCGGAACAGGGGGTCGTAGGAACACTGAAGCTTTCTTT. This translates into CARSPGTGGRRNTEAFF.